This T cell receptor (beta chain) is from a study of shared clonotypes between healthy human individuals. Broader study findings: Depth of sequencing was expected to influence donor clonotype sharing. Represented diversity, genetic and exposure-history alike, was limited by few donors.

This CDR3 has 14 residues. Trimming took off 4 bases at V and 4 bases at J, with 13 bases between the two ends. Looked up from germline, CDR1 is MDHEN and CDR2 is SYDVKM. TCRdb's copy holds only in-frame clones and misses some; the assay was immunoSEQ multiplex PCR. This sample has about half a million clones, with roughly three quarters found just once. About this clone itself: The antigen remains unidentified.

The chain carries TRBV28 and TRBJ1-1; perhaps TRBD1 as D (6 bases). Sequencing was done on a sample of PBMCs. This TCR derives from a woman aged 35 to 49 in good health. Some clones in this sample may be carry-over from other donors' samples. The CDR3 sequence: CASSYRVGGTEAFF. The CDR3, as DNA: TGTGCCAGCAGTTACAGGGTGGGGGGCACTGAAGCTTTCTTT.